This section outlines one T cell receptor (beta chain) sequence together with its context. Its target is not known. These data are taken from a study of cytomegalovirus exposure and HLA in healthy donors. Overall study results and limits: The classifier reportedly diagnosed cytomegalovirus status with high sensitivity and specificity. Later analysis placed DRB1 highest and HLA-C lowest in TCR association rates, which differed by HLA locus. Cytomegalovirus association was assigned to some 160 TCR beta chains.

Germline loops: CDR1 MNHNS, CDR2 SASEGT. Trimming removed 11 bases from V and 1 base from J, with 16 bases in between. This CDR3 contains 14 residues. The primer mix had 60 Vbeta and 13 Jbeta primers. Using immunoSEQ multiplex PCR, the repertoire was profiled, and TCRdb retains in-frame clones only, with some absent. The sample has more than 150,000 clones, 84% seen once. The sequenced sample was PBMCs. The rearrangement uses TRBV6-1 and TRBJ2-3, with D maybe TRBD1 (5 bases). This clonotype was obtained from a girl aged 2 to 10 in good health and CMV-seropositive. The CDR3 region has the DNA TGTGCCGGTACCGGTGGGGCTGGCACAGATACGCAGTATTTT. This codes for CAGTGGAGTDTQYF.